Below, 25 T cell receptor beta chains from the same sample are listed, as sequenced in a study of a mutant IDH1 vaccine in newly diagnosed glioma (dated by TCRdb to about 2021). This sample's time point label indicates: baseline, week 1 (first vaccination visit). The treatment or condition label for this specimen denotes: pre-vaccination baseline after standard-of-care therapy. Library prep was done by the immunoSEQ multiplex PCR assay. TCRdb re-hosts the immuneACCESS table, in-frame sequences only. Its copies lack some clones; in the studies checked, an unresolved V gene accounts for under half of them, and the cause for the rest is not known. The sample table holds 90,000 to 95,000 clones, of which roughly 80% were seen once. Clones ranked in the top ten supply 7.4% of the sample. The source was PBMCs, collected from a glioma patient treated with radiotherapy, temozolomide or both. The source of these receptors is a woman between 50 and 59 years old with glioma.

The rearrangement links TRBV7-9 to TRBJ1-1; TRBD1 might be the D (6 bases). V was trimmed by 4 bases and J by 5 bases, leaving 20 bases between them. CDR1 SEHNR and CDR2 FQNEAQ come from the germline V gene (reference sequence). The CDR3 has 16 residues. Here the CDR3 DNA reads TGTGCCAGCAGCTCACAATCGCGAGGGGGATGGACTGAAGCTTTCTTT. Translated, it gives CASSSQSRGGWTEAFF.

The CDR3 DNA sequence: TGTGCCAGTAGGGGGACAGGGGGCAAATCCTACGAGCAGTACTTC. Translating it yields CASRGTGGKSYEQYF. The chain uses TRBV19 and TRBJ2-7; 12 positions match TRBD1. The germline V gene encodes CDR1 LNHDA and CDR2 SQIVND (reference sequence). CDR3 length equals 15 residues. The V segment lost 6 bases and the J segment 1 base; nucleotides outside the gene matches: 4. Full variable domain (outside the CDR3, taken from reference TRBV19 and TRBJ2-7): DGGITQSPKYLFRKEGQNVTLSCEQNLNHDAMYWYRQDPGQGLRLIYYSQIVNDFQKGDIAEGYSVSREKKESFPLTVTSAQKNPTAFYLCASRGTGGKSYEQYFGPGTRLTVT.

The chain has TRBV30 and TRBJ1-1, with a tentative D call TRBD1 (5 bases). Germline V gene lookup returns CDR1 GTSNPN and CDR2 SVGIG (reference sequence). V was cut by 2 bases and J by 12 bases, with 19 bases left in between. The CDR3 consists of 13 residues. As DNA, the CDR3 is TGTGCCTGGAGTCCCCCCGGGGGATCATTGCCTTTCTTT. It yields the protein CAWSPPGGSLPFF.

This clone was recorded only once. The CDR3 region is CASSFRRVLLANYGYTF. The CDR3 DNA reads as TGTGCCAGCAGCTTTCGCCGGGTCCTCTTAGCTAACTATGGCTACACCTTC. The V gene is TRBV5-6, the J gene TRBJ1-2; no clear D gene. V lost 2 bases, J lost 0 bases, and 17 bases lay in between. This CDR3 contains 17 residues. The germline V gene encodes CDR1 SGHDT and CDR2 YYEEEE.

This chain connects TRBV5-6 to TRBJ2-1, with D hard to call. The ends were cut back, 0 bases at V and 4 bases at J, with 5 bases in the middle. The CDR3 has 13 residues. Germline CDR1 and CDR2: SGHDT and YYEEEE. The CDR3 loop reads CASSLGQYNEQFF. In DNA, the CDR3 is TGTGCCAGCAGCTTGGGCCAGTACAATGAGCAGTTCTTC.

This chain uses TRBV6-1 with TRBJ1-2, with a possible D match to TRBD1 (5 bases). V gave up 4 bases and J gave up 0 bases, with 15 bases separating them. The CDR3 has 16 residues. The germline V gene has CDR1 MNHNS and CDR2 SASEGT. The DNA of the CDR3 is TGTGCCAGCAGTGCCACAGGTTGGGCTACTAACTATGGCTACACCTTC. Translating gives CASSATGWATNYGYTF.

The V and J genes are TRBV6-5 and TRBJ1-5; a weak D match, TRBD1 (6 bases). The germline CDR1 and CDR2 sequences are MNHEY and SVGAGI. V was clipped by 2 bases and J by 0 bases, with 8 bases between them. The CDR3 is 15 residues long. CDR3 region: CASSYHRDSNQPQHF. CDR3 in DNA: TGTGCCAGCAGTTACCACAGGGATAGCAATCAGCCCCAGCATTTT.

The CDR3 loop reads CASRTRGYLTNEKLFF. CDR3 nucleotides: TGTGCCAGCAGGACTCGGGGTTACCTAACTAATGAAAAACTGTTTTTT. The rearrangement uses TRBV9 and TRBJ1-4; D unclear. This CDR3 has 16 amino acids. In germline, CDR1 is SGDLS, CDR2 YYNGEE. V was clipped by 5 bases and J by 1 base, with 15 bases between them.

The J gene is TRBJ2-7, the V gene TRBV29-1; TRBD1 matches at 9 bases. Losses at the gene ends were 6 bases for V and 6 bases for J; bases not matched to a gene: 6. CDR1 is SQVTM and CDR2 is ANQGSEA in the germline V gene. The CDR3 is 12 amino acids. CDR3 residues: CSVGGTGIEQYF. DNA for the CDR3: TGCAGCGTGGGTGGGACAGGGATCGAGCAGTACTTC.

The chain combines TRBV9 with TRBJ2-1; maybe TRBD2 (6 bases). V gave up 3 bases and J gave up 3 bases, with 16 bases separating them. The germline gives CDR1 SGDLS, CDR2 YYNGEE. The CDR3 contains 16 residues. The CDR3 here is CASSGSKDYIYNEQFF. The DNA for the CDR3 is TGTGCCAGCAGCGGTTCGAAGGACTACATCTACAATGAGCAGTTCTTC.

The count of this clone is one. The chain couples TRBV5-1 to TRBJ1-6; D is perhaps TRBD1 (6 bases). In germline, CDR1 is SGHRS, CDR2 YFSETQ. The ends were cut back, 3 bases at V and 5 bases at J, with 18 bases in the middle. The CDR3 is 17 residues long. The CDR3 spells CASSWGIGGADNSPLHF. CDR3 in DNA: TGCGCCAGCAGCTGGGGTATCGGGGGGGCGGATAATTCACCCCTCCACTTT.

This clone showed up just a few times. The V call is TRBV6-1, the J call TRBJ1-6; D uncertain. Germline CDR1 MNHNS, CDR2 SASEGT. The ends were cut back, 2 bases at V and 14 bases at J, with 13 bases in the middle. There are 13 residues in the CDR3. The CDR3 region has the DNA TGTGCCAGCAGTGAAAGCGGCACCCAGACCCTCCACTTT. Translating gives CASSESGTQTLHF.

This chain joins TRBV7-8 and TRBJ1-5; 10 nucleotides align to TRBD1. The CDR3 consists of 17 residues. After removal of 4 bases from V and 5 bases from J, the junction contained 11 bases not matched to a gene. Germline V lookup: CDR1 SGHVS, CDR2 FQNEAQ. CDR3 nucleotides: TGTGCCAGCAGCTACATCCCGGGACAGGGGAGCGATCAGCCCCAGCATTTT. Its translation is CASSYIPGQGSDQPQHF.

V and J are TRBV15 and TRBJ2-1, with 9 positions matching TRBD1. J was trimmed by 8 bases and V by 7 bases; bases with no gene match: 18. The CDR3 spans 17 residues. Germline CDR1 and CDR2: LNHNV and YYDKDF (reference sequence). This CDR3 reads CATTGGKQGAGNHEQFF. CDR3 nucleotide sequence: TGTGCCACCACAGGGGGCAAACAGGGGGCCGGGAACCATGAGCAGTTCTTC.

This clone showed up just once. The rearrangement uses TRBV19 and TRBJ2-4, with 8 bases matching TRBD1. V was clipped by 6 bases and J by 0 bases; unmatched bases: 4. Germline V lookup: CDR1 LNHDA, CDR2 SQIVND (reference sequence). This CDR3 comprises 15 residues. The CDR3 nucleotides are TGTGCCAGTAGAGGACAGGGTTTAGCCAAAAACATTCAGTACTTC. Its protein product is CASRGQGLAKNIQYF.

J is TRBJ2-1 and V is TRBV5-8; a possible D gene is TRBD2 (6 bases). The CDR3 covers 15 residues. V was cut by 0 bases and J by 10 bases, with 17 bases left in between. CDR1 SGHTS and CDR2 YDEGEE come from the germline V gene. This CDR3 reads CASSLATRLVPEQFF. In DNA form, the CDR3 reads TGTGCCAGCAGCTTGGCGACCCGACTAGTTCCAGAGCAGTTCTTC. Full variable domain (rest looked up from reference TRBV5-8 and TRBJ2-1): EAGVTQSPTHLIKTRGQQATLRCSPISGHTSVYWYQQALGLGLQFLLWYDEGEERNRGNFPPRFSGRQFPNYSSELNVNALELEDSALYLCASSLATRLVPEQFFGPGTRLTVL.

DNA of the CDR3: TGTGCCAGTAGTAGCAGGGTTTGGACTGAAGCTTTCTTT. Translated: CASSSRVWTEAFF. The chain recombines TRBV19 with TRBJ1-1; possible D gene TRBD1, 5 bases. Germline loops: CDR1 LNHDA, CDR2 SQIVND (reference sequence). The CDR3 contains 13 residues. Between the trimmed V and J ends, which lost 4 bases and 5 bases, there was a span of 11 bases.

V usage is TRBV10-3 and J usage is TRBJ2-2, with D perhaps TRBD1 or TRBD2 (6 bases each). CDR1 ENHRY and CDR2 SYGVKD come from the germline V gene. CDR3 size: 13 residues. Trimming took 2 bases from V and 6 from J, leaving 7 bases between them. The CDR3 bases are TGTGCCATCAGTGAGCGGGGGCCCGGGGAGCTGTTTTTT. Translating gives CAISERGPGELFF.

This clone was seen a few times. This chain links TRBV10-3 with TRBJ1-1; D call uncertain. This CDR3 has 12 amino acids. Germline V gene sequence: CDR1 ENHRY, CDR2 SYGVKD. V was cut by 10 bases and J by 14 bases, with 23 bases left in between. This CDR3 reads CATRAREVPWFF. CDR3 nucleotides: TGTGCCACCCGGGCAAGGGAGGTACCATGGTTCTTT.

This chain joins TRBV18 and TRBJ1-1; 10 bases fit TRBD1. J lost 0 bases, V lost 3 bases, and 1 base had no gene match. Germline V gene data show CDR1 as KGHSH and CDR2 as LQKENI. This CDR3 is built from 15 residues. CDR3 DNA sequence: TGTGCCAGCTCACCGGGACAGGGGTTGAACACTGAAGCTTTCTTT. Encoded protein: CASSPGQGLNTEAFF.

Concerning this clone: A junction boundary mismatches the germline segment, possibly from a read error. The chain uses TRBV7-7 and TRBJ1-3, with D hard to call. Germline V CDR1 and CDR2: SSHAT, FNYEAQ (reference sequence). The CDR3 is 16 amino acids. The CDR3 is CASSPGFSLGGNTIYF. The CDR3, as DNA: TGTGCTAGCAGCCCGGGTTTTTCTTTGGGAGGAAACACCATATATTTT.

V is TRBV13 and J is TRBJ1-3; D is unclear. Germline V gene lookup returns CDR1 PRHDT and CDR2 FYEKMQ (reference sequence). The CDR3 extends over 14 amino acids. V lost 3 bases, J lost 2 bases, and 8 bases lay in between. The CDR3, as DNA: TGTGCCAGCAGCTTTTTCGAGACTGGAAACACCATATATTTT. It encodes CASSFFETGNTIYF. Looking up the rest from reference TRBV13 and TRBJ1-3 gives the full variable domain: AAGVIQSPRHLIKEKRETATLKCYPIPRHDTVYWYQQGPGQDPQFLISFYEKMQSDKGSIPDRFSAQQFSDYHSELNMSSLELGDSALYFCASSFFETGNTIYFGEGSWLTVV.

In its sample, this clone was seen a few times. The rearrangement uses TRBV11-3 and TRBJ1-2, with D possibly TRBD1 on 5 matching bases. The CDR3 consists of 11 residues. The germline V gene has CDR1 SGHNT and CDR2 YENEEA. V was pared by 8 bases and J by 2 bases, with 6 bases between. CDR3 nucleotide sequence: TGTGCCAGCGGGGGGAACTATGGCTACACCTTC. This codes for CASGGNYGYTF.

The V call is TRBV27, the J call TRBJ1-1; TRBD1 might be the D (5 bases). From germline, CDR1 is MNHEY and CDR2 SMNVEV (reference sequence). The CDR3 is 15 amino acids. The V end was cut by 4 bases, the J end by 0 bases, with 12 bases between. CDR3 coding DNA: TGTGCCAGCAGTTCCCCCGGGGGAATGAACACTGAAGCTTTCTTT. Translation: CASSSPGGMNTEAFF.

This rearrangement joins TRBV5-1 to TRBJ1-5; maybe TRBD1 (6 bases). V was trimmed by 2 bases and J by 5 bases, leaving 14 bases between them. The CDR3 consists of 15 residues. Germline loops: CDR1 SGHRS, CDR2 YFSETQ. CDR3 amino acids: CASSFWGGADQPQHF. CDR3 DNA: TGCGCCAGCAGCTTTTGGGGGGGCGCCGATCAGCCCCAGCATTTT.